These 2 T cell receptor beta chains came from one sample sequenced in a study of T cells after posttransplantation cyclophosphamide. Measured with immunoSEQ multiplex PCR; TCRdb has only the in-frame clones, and not every one. This sample comprises some 40,000 clones, none seen once only. Source material: PBMCs. These receptors all come from a man aged 45-65 years in good health, CMV-negative, and a related stem cell transplant donor.

J is TRBJ2-5 and V is TRBV19; 12 positions agree with TRBD1. The assigned J gene may be wrong: the sequence end matches TRBJ2-7 better. The germline V gene encodes CDR1 LNHDA and CDR2 SQIVND (reference sequence). The CDR3 runs to 16 residues. DNA for the CDR3: TGTGCCAGCAGTGGGACAGGGGGCATCGCGGTCTACGAGCAGTACTTC. Its protein is CASSGTGGIAVYEQYF.

This clone was recorded at least ten times. The CDR3: CASSRALNEKLFF. The CDR3 bases are TGTGCCAGCAGTAGAGCCCTTAATGAAAAACTGTTTTTT. The V call is TRBV2, the J call TRBJ1-4; D is ambiguous. Trimming shortened V by 5 bases and J by 4 bases, and 8 bases separated the two germline ends. CDR1 is SNHLY and CDR2 is FYNNEI in the germline V gene. The CDR3 runs 13 residues.